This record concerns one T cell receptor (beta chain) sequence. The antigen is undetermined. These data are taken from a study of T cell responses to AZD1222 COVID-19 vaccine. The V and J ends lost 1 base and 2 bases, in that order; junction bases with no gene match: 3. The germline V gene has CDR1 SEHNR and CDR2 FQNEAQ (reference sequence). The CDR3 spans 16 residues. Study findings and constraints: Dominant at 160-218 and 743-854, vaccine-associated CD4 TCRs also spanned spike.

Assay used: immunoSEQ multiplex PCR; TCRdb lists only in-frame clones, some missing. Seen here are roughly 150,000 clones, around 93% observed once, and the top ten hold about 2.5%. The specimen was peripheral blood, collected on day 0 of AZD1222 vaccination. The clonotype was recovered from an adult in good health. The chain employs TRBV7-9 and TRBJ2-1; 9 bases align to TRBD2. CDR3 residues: CASSLGAGGPYNEQFF. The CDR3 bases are TGTGCCAGCAGCTTAGGAGCGGGGGGACCCTACAATGAGCAGTTCTTC. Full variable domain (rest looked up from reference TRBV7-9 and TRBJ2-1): DTGVSQNPRHKITKRGQNVTFRCDPISEHNRLYWYRQTLGQGPEFLTYFQNEAQLEKSRLLSDRFSAERPKGSFSTLEIQRTEQGDSAMYLCASSLGAGGPYNEQFFGPGTRLTVL.